These 3 T cell receptor beta chains were all obtained from the same sample, sequenced in a study of tissue T cells after allogeneic stem cell transplantation. Assay: immunoSEQ multiplex PCR; the TCRdb copy retains only in-frame clones and omits some. This table has about 7,400 clones, 30% to 35% appearing once. Noted time point: mouse harvest day 14 after allogeneic transplant. Each mouse received 10^7 T-cell-depleted marrow cells plus 10^6 splenic CD5+ T cells by tail vein. The sequenced material came from skin. Receptor source: a female BALB/c mouse given C57BL/6 T cells with graft-versus-host disease after an allogeneic hematopoietic cell transplant.

This clone has just one count. Gene names follow the mouse nomenclature. The read gets to within 1 residue of the CDR3 end, and the germline J gene fills in the rest. The chain links TRBV3 to TRBJ2-3; 10 nucleotides align to TRBD2. There are 15 residues in the CDR3. The germline gives CDR1 SNHLY, CDR2 FYNGKV (reference sequence). V lost 5 bases, J lost 0 bases, and 2 bases stayed unmatched. This CDR3 reads CASSQDWGSAETLYF. The DNA read from the CDR3 is TGTGCCAGCAGCCAGGACTGGGGGAGTGCAGAAACGCTGTAT.

About this clone: The gene symbols are mouse symbols. The read finishes 1 residue shy of the CDR3 end, and the germline J gene is used to complete it. The chain is built from TRBV12-2 and TRBJ1-3; possible D gene TRBD1, 5 bases. Germline V gene data show CDR1 as SGHLS and CDR2 as HYDKME. This CDR3 is built from 13 residues. The V end was cut by 2 bases, the J end by 1 base, with 5 bases between. This CDR3 is CASSRGSGNTLYF. The covered CDR3 bases are TGTGCCAGCTCTCGGGGGTCTGGAAATACGCTCTAT.

Of note for this clone: The gene names given are mouse names. The CDR3 is cut off 1 residue early in the read; its end comes from the germline J gene. V gene TRBV13-2 combines with J gene TRBJ2-5; 12 bases match TRBD2. V lost 1 base, J lost 4 bases, and 7 bases stayed unmatched. CDR3 length: 17 amino acids. The germline gives CDR1 NNHNN, CDR2 SYGAGS (reference sequence). This CDR3 reads CASGDRGTGGKKDTQYF. The DNA read from the CDR3 is TGTGCCAGCGGTGATCGAGGGACTGGGGGGAAGAAAGACACCCAGTAC.